The 28 T cell receptor beta chains reported below all come from one sample, sequenced in a study of Graves' ophthalmopathy and Graves' hyperthyroidism. Amplification of the TCR beta CDR3 regions used RNA transcripts (as template). First-round RT-PCR used HTBI primers; second-round multiplex PCR followed. TCRdb called the multiplex PCR reads again in MiXCR, with one record for every CDR3 protein. The sample carries hundreds of thousands of distinct CDR3 sequences, 21% recorded once. The specimen was peripheral blood. Receptors originate from a woman under 30 with stable Graves' hyperthyroidism.

This clonotype has a count of ten or more. The chain couples TRBV28 to TRBJ2-7, with D tentatively TRBD1 or TRBD2 (5 bases each). V lost 6 bases and J 5 bases, leaving 11 bases between the germline ends. Germline V lookup: CDR1 MDHEN, CDR2 SYDVKM. The CDR3 totals 12 residues. CDR3 in DNA: TGTGCCAGCAGCACCTTGGGGGACGAGCAGTACTTC. Encoded protein: CASSTLGDEQYF.

This clonotype has a count of ten or more. The chain employs TRBV12-3 or TRBV12-4 and TRBJ1-2; D is possibly TRBD1 (6 bases). This CDR3 has 13 amino acids. With 6 bases removed from V and 4 bases from J, the gap between germline ends came to 12 bases. CDR3 amino acids: CASRGTPGYGYTF. CDR3 sequence (DNA): TGTGCCAGCAGGGGGACACCGGGCTATGGCTACACCTTC.

This clonotype was seen many times. The chain carries TRBV20-1 and TRBJ1-1, with D perhaps TRBD1 (6 bases). This CDR3 region has 14 residues. Trimming cost V 3 bases and J 6 bases, with 17 bases left between them. Germline CDR1 reads DFQATT; CDR2 reads SNEGSKA (reference sequence). This CDR3 reads CSARDPTTGPEAFF. CDR3 bases: TGCAGTGCTAGGGACCCAACGACAGGCCCTGAAGCTTTCTTT.

This clonotype was detected a few times. The CDR3 DNA reads TGTGCCTGGAGCGCGGGACAGGGCCTTTCACCCCTCCACTTT. This sequence encodes CAWSAGQGLSPLHF. The chain uses TRBV30 and TRBJ1-6; 9 bases fit TRBD1. Trimming removed 3 bases from V and 9 bases from J; junction bases left unmatched: 6. The germline CDR1 and CDR2 sequences are GTSNPN and SVGIG (reference sequence). This CDR3 has 14 residues.

This clonotype was counted at least ten times. The CDR3 coding sequence is TGTGCCAGCAGTTTACCCCCACCTAAGAACACTGAAGCTTTCTTT. Amino acid sequence: CASSLPPPKNTEAFF. The V and J genes are TRBV12-3 or TRBV12-4 and TRBJ1-1; no firm D call. Trimming took off 2 bases at V and 1 base at J, with 11 bases between the two ends. There are 15 residues in the CDR3.

In its sample, this clonotype was seen many times. The rearrangement joins TRBV19 to TRBJ2-2, with 7 bases lining up with TRBD2. Germline values: CDR1 LNHDA, CDR2 SQIVND (reference sequence). The CDR3 is 16 amino acids. V was pared by 2 bases and J by 5 bases, with 8 bases of the junction left unmatched. CDR3 nucleotides: TGTGCCAGTAGTATAACGGGCGGGAGCGGTACCGGGGAGCTGTTTTTT. Protein sequence: CASSITGGSGTGELFF.

Only a few counts were recorded for this clonotype. The rearrangement joins TRBV20-1 to TRBJ2-6, with D unclear. Germline V gene lookup returns CDR1 DFQATT and CDR2 SNEGSKA (reference sequence). V was shortened by 3 bases and J by 1 base, with 10 bases between the two germline ends. The CDR3 length is 15 residues. CDR3 DNA sequence: TGCAGTGCTAGCCCGACGGTTTCTGGGGCCAACGTCCTGACTTTC. This translates into CSASPTVSGANVLTF.

This clonotype was counted many times. This chain connects TRBV5-6 to TRBJ2-7; 12 bases are a match to TRBD1. The length of the CDR3 is 19 residues. With 1 base clipped from V and 3 bases from J, the junction kept 14 bases outside the gene matches. CDR1 is SGHDT and CDR2 is YYEEEE in the germline V gene. CDR3 nucleotide sequence: TGTGCCAGCAGCTTGTTCTACTTCGTAGGGACAGGGGGCCTCTACGAGCAGTACTTC. Protein sequence: CASSLFYFVGTGGLYEQYF. The variable domain in full, with the rest retrieved from reference TRBV5-6 and TRBJ2-7, is DAGVTQSPTHLIKTRGQQVTLRCSPKSGHDTVSWYQQALGQGPQFIFQYYEEEERQRGNFPDRFSGHQFPNYSSELNVNALLLGDSALYLCASSLFYFVGTGGLYEQYFGPGTRLTVT.

This clonotype occurred many times. This chain connects TRBV20-1 to TRBJ1-1; perhaps TRBD1 as D (5 bases). V lost 3 bases and J 10 bases, leaving 6 bases between the germline ends. The CDR3 has 9 amino acids. Germline-derived CDR1 and CDR2 are DFQATT and SNEGSKA (reference sequence). Here the CDR3 DNA reads TGCAGTGCTAGTGGGGGAGCTTTCTTT. This encodes CSASGGAFF.

DNA for the CDR3: TGTGCCAGCAGGGCGGCCCTCTTTGGGAATTCACCCCTCCACTTT. Translated, it gives CASRAALFGNSPLHF. The chain links TRBV6-1 to TRBJ1-6, with D unclear. V dropped 6 bases and J dropped 7 bases, with 16 bases sitting between them. The CDR3 runs 15 residues. The germline V gene encodes CDR1 MNHNS and CDR2 SASEGT.

In this sample, this clonotype turned up a few times. This rearrangement joins TRBV6-2 or TRBV6-3 to TRBJ2-7; the match to TRBD1 covers 8 bases. From germline, CDR1 is MNHEY and CDR2 SVGEGT. The length of the CDR3 is 18 residues. V shed 6 bases and J 6 bases; nucleotides not matched to a gene: 22. DNA for the CDR3: TGTGCCAGCAGCACCCAGGGGGCTGCGGGACCAGGGATACCCGAGCAGTACTTC. Amino acids: CASSTQGAAGPGIPEQYF.

This clonotype was detected ten times or more. The J gene is TRBJ2-7, the V gene TRBV11-2; TRBD1 or TRBD2 may be the D gene (5 bases each). The germline gives CDR1 SGHAT, CDR2 FQNNGV. This CDR3 is 13 amino acids long. V was trimmed by 3 bases and J by 4 bases, leaving 10 bases between them. CDR3: CASSFGAVYEQYF. The CDR3 coding sequence is TGTGCCAGCAGCTTCGGGGCAGTATACGAGCAGTACTTC. The full variable domain, completed using reference TRBV11-2 and TRBJ2-7, is EAGVAQSPRYKIIEKRQSVAFWCNPISGHATLYWYQQILGQGPKLLIQFQNNGVVDDSQLPKDRFSAERLKGVDSTLKIQPAKLEDSAVYLCASSFGAVYEQYFGPGTRLTVT.

This clonotype has at least ten counts. Being one base from a much bigger clone, this may be a read error. The chain is built from TRBV28 and TRBJ2-5; D might be TRBD1 or TRBD2, each matching 5 bases. This CDR3 is 13 amino acids long. Germline V gives CDR1 MDHEN, CDR2 SYDVKM. The CDR3 here is CASSWDDQETKYF. The CDR3 region has the DNA TGTGCCAGCAGCTGGGACGACCAAGAGACCAAGTACTTC.

V is TRBV30 and J is TRBJ1-1, with D possibly TRBD1 on 6 matching bases. V was shortened by 5 bases and J by 4 bases, with 11 bases between the two germline ends. Germline-derived CDR1 and CDR2 are GTSNPN and SVGIG (reference sequence). The CDR3 is 12 residues long. For the CDR3, the DNA is TGTGCCTGGGAACAGGGAGGCACTGAAGCTTTCTTT. Protein sequence: CAWEQGGTEAFF.

The sample holds many counts of this clonotype. V usage is TRBV9 and J usage is TRBJ2-5; no clear D. The germline gives CDR1 SGDLS, CDR2 YYNGEE. The CDR3 loop spans 13 amino acids. Between the trimmed V and J ends, which lost 2 bases and 7 bases, there was a span of 12 bases. In DNA form, the CDR3 reads TGTGCCAGCAGCGTGACCCCAGAGGTGACCCAGTACTTC. Amino acids: CASSVTPEVTQYF.

This chain links TRBV20-1 with TRBJ2-7, with D possibly matching TRBD1 (6 bases). V lost 1 base, J lost 3 bases, and 13 bases lay in between. Germline CDR1 DFQATT, CDR2 SNEGSKA (reference sequence). CDR3 length: 14 amino acids. The chain's CDR3 is CSARVLGAFYEQYF. CDR3 nucleotide sequence: TGCAGTGCTAGAGTTCTGGGGGCGTTCTACGAGCAGTACTTC.

This clonotype has more than one count but fewer than ten. The rearrangement links TRBV6-1 to TRBJ2-7, with D unresolved. Germline values: CDR1 MNHNS, CDR2 SASEGT. Between the trimmed V and J ends, which lost 6 bases and 1 base, there was a span of 16 bases. The CDR3 totals 15 residues. In DNA form, the CDR3 reads TGTGCCAGCAGCCTCTGGGGTCTGAGATCCTACGAGCAGTACTTC. This sequence encodes CASSLWGLRSYEQYF.

This clonotype was recorded once. The V gene is TRBV20-1, the J gene TRBJ1-5; possible D gene TRBD1, 5 bases. Trimming took off 7 bases at V and 3 bases at J, with 10 bases between the two ends. Per germline, CDR1 DFQATT and CDR2 SNEGSKA (reference sequence). The CDR3 consists of 12 residues. In nucleotides, the CDR3 is TGCAGTGGGGACCGAGACAATCAGCCCCAGCATTTT. Translation gives CSGDRDNQPQHF.

The sample holds many counts of this clonotype. The rearrangement joins TRBV30 to TRBJ2-5; 7 bases agree with TRBD1. This CDR3 is 15 amino acids long. Looked up from germline, CDR1 is GTSNPN and CDR2 is SVGIG (reference sequence). The junction had 9 bases not matched to a gene; V was cut back by 0 bases and J by 5 bases. CDR3 DNA: TGTGCCTGGAGTGTACAAGGGGGCCTGGTCGAGACCCAGTACTTC. Translated, it gives CAWSVQGGLVETQYF.

This clonotype was detected many times. The genes are TRBV6-1 and TRBJ2-5; D is uncertain. Trimming took 8 bases from V and 6 from J, leaving 4 bases between them. Germline V gene lookup returns CDR1 MNHNS and CDR2 SASEGT. The CDR3 consists of 9 residues. The CDR3 spells CASGQTQYF. The CDR3 bases are TGTGCCAGCGGCCAGACCCAGTACTTC.

There are many counts of this clonotype. The rearrangement uses TRBV29-1 and TRBJ1-1; 8 bases agree with TRBD1. CDR1 is SQVTM, CDR2 ANQGSEA, per germline. The CDR3 runs to 13 residues. J lost 7 bases, V lost 6 bases, and 10 bases had no gene match. The DNA of the CDR3 is TGCAGCGTCGCCGGACAGGGAATGGTTGAAGCTTTCTTT. Protein sequence: CSVAGQGMVEAFF.

The chain links TRBV7-2 to TRBJ2-2, with 10 nucleotides matching TRBD2. Looked up from germline, CDR1 is SGHTA and CDR2 is FQGNSA. The length of the CDR3 is 16 residues. J lost 6 bases, V lost 0 bases, and 4 bases had no gene match. CDR3 in amino acids: CASSLAAGGPPGELFF. The CDR3 DNA reads as TGTGCCAGCAGCTTAGCAGCGGGAGGGCCCCCCGGGGAGCTGTTTTTT.

V is TRBV6-4 and J is TRBJ2-1, with 10 positions matching TRBD2. V trimming: 6 bases; J trimming: 2 bases; junction bases outside the gene matches: 13. CDR3 length: 18 amino acids. Germline-derived CDR1 and CDR2 are MRHNA and SNTAGT. CDR3: CASSEGLAGETTYNEQFF. CDR3 nucleotide sequence: TGTGCCAGCAGCGAGGGGCTAGCGGGGGAGACCACCTACAATGAGCAGTTCTTC.

This clonotype was detected many times. The V gene is TRBV29-1, the J gene TRBJ2-7; 12 positions agree with TRBD2. CDR1 SQVTM and CDR2 ANQGSEA come from the germline V gene. The CDR3 loop spans 15 amino acids. Here the CDR3 DNA reads TGCACCCTACCCGGACTAGCGGGGATTAAGGGAAAGCAGTACTTC. The encoded protein is CTLPGLAGIKGKQYF.

In this sample, this clonotype turned up many times. The V and J genes are TRBV30 and TRBJ2-7; 8 bases line up with TRBD1. The CDR3 spans 13 residues. The trim removed 2 bases at V and 7 bases at J, leaving 7 bases unmatched. The germline V gene encodes CDR1 GTSNPN and CDR2 SVGIG (reference sequence). The CDR3 DNA reads TGTGCCTGGAGTAACCAGGGGGCCGTAGAGCAGTACTTC. It codes for CAWSNQGAVEQYF.

This clonotype was detected ten times or more. The rearrangement joins TRBV11-2 to TRBJ2-7; TRBD1 is a possible D gene (5 bases). Trimming removed 4 bases from V and 2 bases from J, with 12 bases in between. Germline V lookup: CDR1 SGHAT, CDR2 FQNNGV. This CDR3 contains 14 residues. The CDR3 sequence is CASSYGSGTYEQYF. The CDR3 DNA reads TGTGCCAGCAGCTACGGGTCAGGGACCTACGAGCAGTACTTC.

In its sample, this clonotype was seen many times. Written as DNA, the CDR3 is TGCAGCGTTGGAAGGTTGGACGGGTACGAGCAGTACTTC. It specifies CSVGRLDGYEQYF. V is TRBV29-1 and J is TRBJ2-7; D call uncertain. Between the trimmed V and J ends, which lost 4 bases and 4 bases, there was a span of 14 bases. In germline, CDR1 is SQVTM, CDR2 ANQGSEA. The length of the CDR3 is 13 residues.

This clonotype was recorded at least ten times. The rearrangement uses TRBV6-1 and TRBJ2-5, with D maybe TRBD1 (5 bases). V lost 1 base and J 5 bases, leaving 20 bases between the germline ends. This CDR3 region has 17 residues. The germline CDR1 and CDR2 sequences are MNHNS and SASEGT. CDR3 protein: CASSEVRGWTFVETQYF. CDR3 nucleotides: TGTGCCAGCAGTGAAGTGAGAGGATGGACATTCGTGGAGACCCAGTACTTC.